Each of the 21 T cell receptor beta chains below was sequenced from the same sample in a study of blood T cells in healthy people across ages (dated by TCRdb to between 2014 and 2017). The library was produced with 5' RACE. Sequencing was performed on an Illumina HiSeq 2500. A second PCR of about 6 to 11 cycles was run with a J-beta primer mix and a sample-barcoded 5' primer. TCRdb passed the public sequencing reads through fastp at Q25 and MiXCR, retaining productive beta sequences. A single entry per CDR3 protein holds the most common genes and DNA from its merged rows. Counted in this sample were hundreds of thousands of distinct CDR3 sequences; about 40% of them appeared once. Of the sample, 20% falls within the top ten clones. What was sequenced was blood. Receptors originate from a woman aged 55-69 years in good health.

The rearrangement links TRBV6-5 to TRBJ2-7; TRBD2 matches 12 bases. The end of the DNA aligns better with TRBJ2-5, so the J call may be wrong. CDR1 is MNHEY, CDR2 SVGAGI, per germline. The CDR3 has 18 amino acids. The CDR3 nucleotides read TGTGCCAGCAGTTACTCCCCCGCGAGGACTAGCGGGGTAGAGACCCAGTACTTC. Residues: CASSYSPARTSGVETQYF.

The table lists this clonotype with a few counts. The CDR3 loop reads CATSDGSGSPLHF. The CDR3 DNA sequence: TGTGCCACCAGTGATGGGTCTGGTTCACCCCTCCACTTT. The rearrangement uses TRBV24-1 and TRBJ1-6; D gene ambiguous. Trimming took off 3 bases at V and 9 bases at J, with 8 bases between the two ends. The CDR3 runs to 13 residues. CDR1 is KGHDR and CDR2 is SFDVKD in the germline V gene.

This clonotype has only a few counts. The chain employs TRBV6-5 and TRBJ2-3, with 10 bases lining up with TRBD1. Germline CDR1 and CDR2: MNHEY and SVGAGI. The CDR3 covers 15 residues. After removal of 6 bases from V and 2 bases from J, the junction contained 5 bases not matched to a gene. The CDR3 reads CASRPGQGDTDTQYF. CDR3 nucleotide sequence: TGTGCCAGCAGGCCAGGACAGGGGGACACAGATACGCAGTATTTT.

The chain employs TRBV6-2 or TRBV6-3 and TRBJ2-5; 7 bases match TRBD1. The ends lost 7 bases at V and 11 bases at J; junction bases unmatched: 19. This CDR3 has 15 residues. Germline V gene data show CDR1 as MNHEY and CDR2 as SVGEGT. CDR3 in DNA: TGTGCCAGCACCCCAACAGGGGTTCCGGGCAATGAGCAGTACTTC. This sequence encodes CASTPTGVPGNEQYF.

This clonotype was counted between two and nine times. V usage is TRBV3-1 and J usage is TRBJ2-1; perhaps TRBD2 as D (6 bases). CDR3 length equals 18 residues. V lost 0 bases, J lost 5 bases, and 20 bases lay in between. Germline V gene lookup returns CDR1 LGHDT and CDR2 YNNKEL (reference sequence). CDR3 nucleotides: TGTGCCAGCAGCCAAGAAGTTGGTCGGACTACCAAGCACAATGAGCAGTTCTTC. Encoded protein: CASSQEVGRTTKHNEQFF.

A note on this clonotype: This may come from a read error, since a much larger clone is one base off. V is TRBV7-2 and J is TRBJ2-7; 11 nucleotides agree with TRBD2. The DNA matches TRBJ2-5 better at its end, which makes the J call doubtful. The CDR3 sequence is 15 residues long. The germline V gene has CDR1 SGHTA and CDR2 FQGNSA. DNA of the CDR3: TGTGCCAGCAGCGCGACTAGCGGGGCAGGGGAGACCCAGTACTTC. The encoded protein is CASSATSGAGETQYF.

CDR3 nucleotide sequence: TGTGCCAGCAGCGCGACAGGGTGGGAGACCCAGTACTTC. It translates to CASSATGWETQYF. The rearrangement joins TRBV9 to TRBJ2-5, with 7 bases matching TRBD1. Germline-derived CDR1 and CDR2 are SGDLS and YYNGEE. The CDR3 covers 13 residues. With 3 bases clipped from V and 5 bases from J, the junction kept 4 bases outside the gene matches.

This sequence joins TRBV12-3 or TRBV12-4 and TRBJ2-3; D is unclear. Trimming took 3 bases from V and 6 from J, leaving 7 bases between them. This CDR3 spans 12 amino acids. CDR3 sequence (DNA): TGTGCCAGCAGTTTCCTGTGGGATACGCAGTATTTT. This encodes CASSFLWDTQYF.

The CDR3 DNA follows: TGTGCCAGCAGCTCTCGACTAGCGGGGGACACCGGGGAGCTGTTTTTT. Translating gives CASSSRLAGDTGELFF. The V call is TRBV7-6, the J call TRBJ2-2; 12 nucleotides line up with TRBD2. This CDR3 comprises 16 residues. V dropped 4 bases and J dropped 3; count of bases not matched to a gene: 3. Germline CDR1 and CDR2: SGHVS and FNYEAQ.

Many counts were recorded for this clonotype. The chain joins TRBV20-1 to TRBJ2-5, with 8 bases aligning to TRBD2. CDR1 and CDR2 (germline): DFQATT, SNEGSKA (reference sequence). The CDR3 is made up of 12 amino acids. V lost 5 bases, J lost 7 bases, and 6 bases stayed unmatched. The CDR3 loop is CSASQREWTQYF. The CDR3 region has the DNA TGCAGTGCTTCCCAGCGGGAGTGGACCCAGTACTTC.

The chain is built from TRBV4-2 and TRBJ2-7; possible D gene TRBD1, 6 bases. The CDR3 is 15 residues long. V lost 0 bases to trimming and J lost 6 bases, with 15 bases between them. Germline V lookup: CDR1 LGHNA, CDR2 YNFKEQ. DNA for the CDR3: TGTGCCAGCAGCCAAGATCGGTACAGGGCGGGCGAGCAGTACTTC. Translated, it gives CASSQDRYRAGEQYF.

J is TRBJ2-1 and V is TRBV7-6; perhaps TRBD2 as D (5 bases). The ends were cut back, 7 bases at V and 6 bases at J, with 22 bases in the middle. This CDR3 comprises 16 residues. Germline CDR1 reads SGHVS; CDR2 reads FNYEAQ. The DNA of the CDR3 is TGTGCCAGCACCTCGGCCCCGGGGTCCCTCGGCAATGAGCAGTTCTTC. This codes for CASTSAPGSLGNEQFF.

This clonotype occurred a few times. The genes are TRBV7-9 and TRBJ2-1; TRBD2 matches at 10 bases. This CDR3 is 16 amino acids long. CDR1 and CDR2 from the germline V gene are SEHNR and FQNEAQ (reference sequence). Germline trimming cut 3 bases from V and 5 bases from J; bases unmatched to any gene: 7. As DNA, the CDR3 is TGTGCCAGCAGCTTTCAGCGGGGGGGTGGCCACAATGAGCAGTTCTTC. Protein product: CASSFQRGGGHNEQFF.

Worth noting for this clonotype: Being one base from a much bigger clone, this may be a read error. The gene calls are TRBV3-1 and TRBJ1-5; D gene unclear. Germline V gene sequence: CDR1 LGHDT, CDR2 YNNKEL (reference sequence). Trimming removed 1 base from V and 7 bases from J, with 17 bases in between. CDR3 length equals 16 residues. CDR3 sequence: CASSQGAALQSQPQHF. CDR3 DNA sequence: TGTGCCAGCAGCCAAGGTGCGGCCCTGCAGAGCCAGCCCCAGCATTTT.

V usage is TRBV6-2 or TRBV6-3 and J usage is TRBJ2-1; 8 bases align to TRBD1. V lost 0 bases to trimming and J lost 7 bases; unmatched junction nucleotides: 14. Germline V gene sequence: CDR1 MNHEY, CDR2 SVGEGT. This CDR3 region has 18 residues. The CDR3 DNA reads as TGTGCCAGCAGTTACTCGAAAGGACAGATAAGACAGGGGAATGAGCAGTTCTTC. Protein sequence: CASSYSKGQIRQGNEQFF.

The table lists this clonotype with many counts. This chain connects TRBV12-3 or TRBV12-4 to TRBJ2-1; D not resolved. Trimming took 3 bases from V and 7 from J, leaving 4 bases between them. This CDR3 comprises 11 residues. CDR3 amino acids: CASSFTNEQFF. The CDR3 DNA reads as TGTGCCAGCAGTTTTACGAATGAGCAGTTCTTC.

This clonotype has ten or more counts. The J gene is TRBJ2-7, the V gene TRBV20-1; TRBD1 might be the D (7 bases). The CDR3 sequence is 15 residues long. V lost 8 bases and J 0 bases, leaving 20 bases between the germline ends. Germline V lookup: CDR1 DFQATT, CDR2 SNEGSKA (reference sequence). CDR3 protein: CSTRGGGRYSYEQYF. In DNA, the CDR3 is TGCAGTACCCGAGGAGGGGGCCGCTACTCCTACGAGCAGTACTTC.

This clonotype showed up just a few times. The V call is TRBV6-5, the J call TRBJ1-1, with 8 bases fitting TRBD1. The CDR3 extends over 14 amino acids. V gave up 6 bases and J gave up 0 bases; unmatched junction bases: 3. In germline, CDR1 is MNHEY, CDR2 SVGAGI. The CDR3 region is CASRSRGLNTEAFF. DNA of the CDR3: TGTGCCAGCAGATCCAGGGGGCTGAACACTGAAGCTTTCTTT.

The table lists this clonotype with a few counts. V gene TRBV20-1 combines with J gene TRBJ2-2; TRBD2 aligns across 14 bases. There are 19 residues in the CDR3. With 4 bases clipped from V and 0 bases from J, the junction kept 10 bases outside the gene matches. Germline V lookup: CDR1 DFQATT, CDR2 SNEGSKA (reference sequence). CDR3 nucleotide sequence: TGCAGTGCTAAAAAGGGACTAGCGGGAGACATCGCGAACACCGGGGAGCTGTTTTTT. Its translation is CSAKKGLAGDIANTGELFF.

At least ten counts were recorded for this clonotype. The V gene is TRBV5-1, the J gene TRBJ2-1; TRBD1 agrees at 7 bases. The germline gives CDR1 SGHRS, CDR2 YFSETQ. J gave up 4 bases and V 0 bases, and 7 bases lay outside the gene matches. There are 16 residues in the CDR3. As DNA, the CDR3 is TGCGCCAGCAGCTTGGTAGGGACAGACCTTTACAATGAGCAGTTCTTC. Its translation: CASSLVGTDLYNEQFF.

This chain links TRBV14 with TRBJ2-2; TRBD2 aligns across 8 bases. CDR3 length: 19 amino acids. J was trimmed by 6 bases and V by 4 bases; bases with no gene match: 19. Per germline, CDR1 SGHDN and CDR2 FVKESK. CDR3 bases: TGTGCCAGCAGCCCCGGGACTAGGAGCAGAACCCTCAACGCCGGGGAGCTGTTTTTT. Amino acid sequence: CASSPGTRSRTLNAGELFF.